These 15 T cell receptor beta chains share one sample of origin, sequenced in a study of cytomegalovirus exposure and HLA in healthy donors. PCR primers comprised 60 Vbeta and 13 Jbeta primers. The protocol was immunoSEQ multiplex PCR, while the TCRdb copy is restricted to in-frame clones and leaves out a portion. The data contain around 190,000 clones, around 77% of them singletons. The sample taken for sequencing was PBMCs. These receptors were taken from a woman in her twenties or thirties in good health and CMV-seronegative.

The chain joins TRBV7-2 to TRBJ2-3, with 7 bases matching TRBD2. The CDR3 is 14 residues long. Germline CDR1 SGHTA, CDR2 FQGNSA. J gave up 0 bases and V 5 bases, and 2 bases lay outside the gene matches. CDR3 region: CASSQAGSTDTQYF. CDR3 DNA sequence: TGTGCCAGCAGCCAAGCGGGAAGCACAGATACGCAGTATTTT.

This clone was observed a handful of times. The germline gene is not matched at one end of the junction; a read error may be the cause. The CDR3 DNA reads TGTGCCAGCAGTTCCAGGACAGCAGACTTC. This codes for CASSSRTADF. The chain uses TRBV28 and TRBJ1-2; tentative D call: TRBD1 (6 bases). CDR3 length: 10 amino acids. From germline, CDR1 is MDHEN and CDR2 SYDVKM.

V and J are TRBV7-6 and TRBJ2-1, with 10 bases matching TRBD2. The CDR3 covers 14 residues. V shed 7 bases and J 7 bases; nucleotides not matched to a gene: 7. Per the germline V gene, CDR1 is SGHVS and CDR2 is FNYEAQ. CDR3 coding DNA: TGTGCCAGCACCCACCTAGCGGGAGATAATGAGCAGTTCTTC. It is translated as CASTHLAGDNEQFF.

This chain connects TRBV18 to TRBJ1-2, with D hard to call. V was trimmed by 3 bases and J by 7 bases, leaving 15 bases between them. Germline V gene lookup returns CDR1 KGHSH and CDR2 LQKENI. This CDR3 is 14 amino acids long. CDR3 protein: CASSPARDRGGYTF. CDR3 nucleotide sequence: TGTGCCAGCTCACCGGCAAGGGATCGGGGTGGCTACACCTTC.

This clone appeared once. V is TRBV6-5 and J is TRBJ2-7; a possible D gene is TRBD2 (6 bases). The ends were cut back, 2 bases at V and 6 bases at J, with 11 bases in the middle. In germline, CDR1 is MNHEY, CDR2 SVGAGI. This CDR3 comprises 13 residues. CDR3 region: CASSYGGTSEQYF. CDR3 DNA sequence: TGTGCCAGCAGTTACGGAGGGACGAGCGAGCAGTACTTC.

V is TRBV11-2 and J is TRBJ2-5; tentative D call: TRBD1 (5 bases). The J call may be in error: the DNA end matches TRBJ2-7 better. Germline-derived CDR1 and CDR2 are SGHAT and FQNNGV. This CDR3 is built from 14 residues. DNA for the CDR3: TGTGCCAGCAGCTTCAGTGACAGCTACTACGAGCAGTACTTC. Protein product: CASSFSDSYYEQYF.

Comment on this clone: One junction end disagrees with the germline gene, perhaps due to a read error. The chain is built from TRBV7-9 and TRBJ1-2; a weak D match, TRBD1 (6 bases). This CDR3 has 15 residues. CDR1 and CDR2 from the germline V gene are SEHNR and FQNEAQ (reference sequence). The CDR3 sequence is CASSPNRGGADGYPF. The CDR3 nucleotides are TGTGCCAGCAGCCCCAATAGGGGGGGCGCTGATGGCTACCCCTTC.

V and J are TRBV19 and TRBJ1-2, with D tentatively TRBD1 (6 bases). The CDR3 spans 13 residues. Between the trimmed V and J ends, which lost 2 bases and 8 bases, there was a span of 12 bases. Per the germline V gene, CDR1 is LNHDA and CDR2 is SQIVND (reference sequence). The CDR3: CASSITGIGGYTF. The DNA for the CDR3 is TGTGCCAGTAGTATAACAGGGATCGGCGGCTACACCTTC. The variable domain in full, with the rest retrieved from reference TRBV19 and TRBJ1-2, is DGGITQSPKYLFRKEGQNVTLSCEQNLNHDAMYWYRQDPGQGLRLIYYSQIVNDFQKGDIAEGYSVSREKKESFPLTVTSAQKNPTAFYLCASSITGIGGYTFGSGTRLTVV.

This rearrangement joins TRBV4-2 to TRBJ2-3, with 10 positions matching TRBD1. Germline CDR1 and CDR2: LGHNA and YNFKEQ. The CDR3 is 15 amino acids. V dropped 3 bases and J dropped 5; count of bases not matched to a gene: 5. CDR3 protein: CASSQWGTGVDTQYF. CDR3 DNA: TGTGCCAGCAGCCAGTGGGGGACAGGGGTAGATACGCAGTATTTT.

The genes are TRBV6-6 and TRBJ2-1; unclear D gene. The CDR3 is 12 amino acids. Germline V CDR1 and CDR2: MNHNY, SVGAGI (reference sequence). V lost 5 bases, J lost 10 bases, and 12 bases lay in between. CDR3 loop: CASSGSSGEQFF. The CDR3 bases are TGTGCCAGCAGTGGGTCCTCCGGGGAGCAGTTCTTC.

CDR3 sequence reads: CASSVGTDSEAFF. Written as DNA, the CDR3 is TGTGCCAGCAGCGTGGGCACAGACAGTGAAGCTTTCTTT. This chain joins TRBV9 and TRBJ1-1; the D gene is possibly TRBD1 (5 bases). CDR1 is SGDLS and CDR2 is YYNGEE in the germline V gene. The CDR3 sequence is 13 residues long. Trimming removed 2 bases from V and 7 bases from J, with 12 bases in between.

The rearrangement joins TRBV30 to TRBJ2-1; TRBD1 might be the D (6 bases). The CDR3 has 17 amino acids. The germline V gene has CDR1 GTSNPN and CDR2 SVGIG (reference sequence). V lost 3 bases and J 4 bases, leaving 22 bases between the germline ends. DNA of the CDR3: TGTGCCTGGAGACCCGGGAAGACAGGACGAGTTTACAATGAGCAGTTCTTC. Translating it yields CAWRPGKTGRVYNEQFF.

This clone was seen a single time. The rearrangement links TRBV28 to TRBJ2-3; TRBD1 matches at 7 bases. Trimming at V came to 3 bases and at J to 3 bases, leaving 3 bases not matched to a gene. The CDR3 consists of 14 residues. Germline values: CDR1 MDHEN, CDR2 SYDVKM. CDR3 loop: CASSFRGSTDTQYF. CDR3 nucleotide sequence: TGTGCCAGCAGTTTCAGGGGGTCAACAGATACGCAGTATTTT.

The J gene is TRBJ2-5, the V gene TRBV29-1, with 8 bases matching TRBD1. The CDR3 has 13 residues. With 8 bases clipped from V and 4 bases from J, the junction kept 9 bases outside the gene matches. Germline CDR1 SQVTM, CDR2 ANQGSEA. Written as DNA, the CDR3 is TGCAGCACAGGACAGGGCGGAGGAGAGACCCAGTACTTC. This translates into CSTGQGGGETQYF.

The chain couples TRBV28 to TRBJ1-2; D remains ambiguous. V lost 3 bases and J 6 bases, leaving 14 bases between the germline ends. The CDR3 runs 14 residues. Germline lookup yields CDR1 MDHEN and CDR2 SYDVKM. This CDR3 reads CASSFRVRGHGYTF. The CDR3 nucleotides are TGTGCCAGCAGTTTTCGGGTTCGAGGTCATGGCTACACCTTC.